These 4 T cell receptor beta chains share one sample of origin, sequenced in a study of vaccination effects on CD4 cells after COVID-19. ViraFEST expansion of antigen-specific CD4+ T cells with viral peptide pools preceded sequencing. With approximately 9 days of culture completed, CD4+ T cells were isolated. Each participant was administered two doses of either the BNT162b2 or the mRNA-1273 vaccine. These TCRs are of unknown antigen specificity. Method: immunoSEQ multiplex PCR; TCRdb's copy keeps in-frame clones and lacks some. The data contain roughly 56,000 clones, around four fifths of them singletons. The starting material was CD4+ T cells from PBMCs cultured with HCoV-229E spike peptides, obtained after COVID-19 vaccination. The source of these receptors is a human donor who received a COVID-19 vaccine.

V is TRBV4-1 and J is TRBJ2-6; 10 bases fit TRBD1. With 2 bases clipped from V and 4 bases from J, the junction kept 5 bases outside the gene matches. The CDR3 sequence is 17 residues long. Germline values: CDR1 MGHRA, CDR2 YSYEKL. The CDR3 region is CASSQPGQGWGANVLTF. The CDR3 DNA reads TGCGCCAGCAGCCAACCGGGACAGGGGTGGGGGGCCAACGTCCTGACTTTC.

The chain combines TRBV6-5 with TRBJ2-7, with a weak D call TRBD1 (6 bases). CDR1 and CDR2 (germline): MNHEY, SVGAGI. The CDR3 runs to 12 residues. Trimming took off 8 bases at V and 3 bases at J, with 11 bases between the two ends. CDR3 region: CASLTGFYEQYV. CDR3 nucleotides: TGTGCCAGCCTAACAGGGTTCTACGAGCAGTACGTC.

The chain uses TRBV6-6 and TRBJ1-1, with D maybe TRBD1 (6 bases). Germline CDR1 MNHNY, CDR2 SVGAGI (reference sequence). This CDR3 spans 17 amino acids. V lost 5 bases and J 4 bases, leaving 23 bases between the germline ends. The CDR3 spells CASSRLIIQGGATEAFF. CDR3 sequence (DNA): TGTGCCAGCAGTCGACTAATCATACAGGGAGGGGCCACTGAAGCTTTCTTT.

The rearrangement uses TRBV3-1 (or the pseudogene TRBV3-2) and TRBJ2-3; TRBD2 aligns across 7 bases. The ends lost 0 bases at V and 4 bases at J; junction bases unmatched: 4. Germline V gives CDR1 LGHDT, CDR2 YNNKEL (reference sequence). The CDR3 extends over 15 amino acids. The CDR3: CASSQELLAPDTQYF. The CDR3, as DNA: TGTGCCAGCAGCCAAGAACTACTAGCGCCAGATACGCAGTATTTT.